This note documents a single TCR beta chain sequence. Its antigen is as yet unknown. Libraries were prepared by immunoSEQ multiplex PCR; TCRdb keeps only in-frame clonotypes and omits some of them. The repertoire consists of roughly 460,000 clones, with 80% to 90% occurring once and the leading ten covering 1.5% to 2%. The treatment here: around 19 received Ad26.COV2.S at low or high dose, single or two shots; about 5 received placebo; per-sample allocation not given. Specimen acquisition occurred on day 63 following the initial vaccine or placebo injection. The CDR3 covers 16 residues. Germline assignment: CDR1 SGHDT and CDR2 YYEEEE. V was pared by 4 bases and J by 8 bases, with 9 bases of the junction left unmatched. This entry belongs to a study of Ad26.COV2.S vaccination and SARS-CoV-2 variants. The study's findings and limits: Similar non-spike TCR breadth was observed in recipients of vaccine and of placebo.

The input for sequencing was peripheral blood, taken in a trial of Ad26.COV2.S vaccine versus placebo. This rearrangement joins TRBV5-6 to TRBJ1-6; 10 nucleotides agree with TRBD1. The origin of this receptor is a person aged 18-60 years who received the Ad26.COV2.S COVID-19 vaccine or a placebo. CDR3 DNA: TGTGCCAGCAGCGCGGGGGACAGGGGCGTGTATTCACCCCTCCACTTT. Amino acid sequence: CASSAGDRGVYSPLHF. Drawing the rest from reference TRBV5-6 and TRBJ1-6, the complete variable domain is DAGVTQSPTHLIKTRGQQVTLRCSPKSGHDTVSWYQQALGQGPQFIFQYYEEEERQRGNFPDRFSGHQFPNYSSELNVNALLLGDSALYLCASSAGDRGVYSPLHFGNGTRLTVT.